This TCR beta chain was sequenced for a study of technical replicates of blood from a handful of donors. Some clones are missing from TCRdb's copy, which holds only in-frame ones; the method was immunoSEQ multiplex PCR. The table shows around 83,000 clones, with 94% occurring only once. V shed 3 bases and J 7 bases; nucleotides not matched to a gene: 8. From germline, CDR1 is SGHRS and CDR2 YFSETQ. The CDR3 covers 14 residues. V and J are TRBV5-1 and TRBJ1-2; TRBD1 matches at 8 bases. The sequencing input was T cells isolated from PBMCs. The receptor comes from a human donor in good health. The CDR3 DNA reads TGCGCCAGCAGCTGGACAGGGTCGGACCTTGGCTACACCTTC. This translates into CASSWTGSDLGYTF.